The 5 T cell receptor beta chains reported below all come from one sample, sequenced in a study of blood T cell repertoires in COVID-19. Sequenced by immunoSEQ multiplex PCR; TCRdb stores in-frame clones only, minus some. The table records about 300,000 clones, 80% to 90% of them present only once. Specimen: PBMCs or T cells enriched from blood (not recorded which). The receptors come from a young man who had recovered from COVID-19.

The rearrangement joins TRBV5-4 to TRBJ1-2, with D possibly TRBD1 on 6 matching bases. This CDR3 has 15 amino acids. The V gene's germline CDR1 is SGHNT and CDR2 YYREEE (reference sequence). Trimming cost V 1 base and J 3 bases, with 13 bases left between them. DNA for the CDR3: TGTGCCAGCAGCTTGCGGCCAGGGGTGGACTATGGCTACACCTTC. Amino acid sequence: CASSLRPGVDYGYTF.

The chain carries TRBV6-6 and TRBJ1-4; TRBD1 might be the D (6 bases). CDR1 is MNHNY and CDR2 is SVGAGI in the germline V gene (reference sequence). CDR3 length: 15 residues. Trimming took 0 bases from V and 8 from J, leaving 13 bases between them. CDR3 protein: CASSYSGGLGEKLFF. CDR3 nucleotides: TGTGCCAGCAGTTACTCGGGGGGGCTGGGGGAAAAACTGTTTTTT.

The V call is TRBV19, the J call TRBJ1-1; a possible D gene is TRBD1 (5 bases). This CDR3 contains 14 residues. V lost 7 bases to trimming and J lost 4 bases, with 16 bases between them. CDR1 LNHDA and CDR2 SQIVND come from the germline V gene (reference sequence). The CDR3 protein is CASMTRDLATEAFF. The DNA for the CDR3 is TGTGCCAGTATGACTAGGGACCTGGCCACTGAAGCTTTCTTT.

The chain uses TRBV5-1 and TRBJ2-3; 12 positions match TRBD2. Germline V gene lookup returns CDR1 SGHRS and CDR2 YFSETQ. The V gene end was trimmed by 2 bases and the J gene end by 7 bases; junction bases not matched to a gene: 8. The CDR3 is made up of 16 amino acids. CDR3 region: CASSFSTGTSGHTQYF. DNA for the CDR3: TGCGCCAGCAGCTTCTCTACCGGGACTAGCGGGCATACGCAGTATTTT. The complete variable domain, with remaining parts taken from reference TRBV5-1 and TRBJ2-3, reads KAGVTQTPRYLIKTRGQQVTLSCSPISGHRSVSWYQQTPGQGLQFLFEYFSETQRNKGNFPGRFSGRQFSNSRSEMNVSTLELGDSALYLCASSFSTGTSGHTQYFGPGTRLTVL.

The J gene is TRBJ1-2, the V gene TRBV4-1; no reliable D call. The CDR3 is 17 residues long. Germline values: CDR1 MGHRA, CDR2 YSYEKL. The V gene lost 1 base and the J gene lost 5 bases, with 20 bases spanning the gap. The CDR3 protein is CASSQGVSRAIRYGYTF. CDR3 nucleotide sequence: TGCGCCAGCAGCCAAGGGGTGAGCAGAGCGATAAGGTATGGCTACACCTTC.